Sequencing of this T cell receptor beta chain was carried out in a study of control samples from healthy donors and cancer patients. J lost 5 bases, V lost 1 base, and 14 bases had no gene match. This CDR3 is built from 18 residues. Germline values: CDR1 MNHEY, CDR2 SMNVEV (reference sequence). Sequencing used immunoSEQ multiplex PCR; TCRdb keeps in-frame clones, though not all of them. The sample records around 80,000 clones, nearly 90% being singletons. This TCR derives from a woman between 45 and 65 years old in good health. The chain carries TRBV27 and TRBJ2-3; TRBD1 aligns across 8 bases. Sequencing was carried out using blood. CDR3 sequence: CASSLLSIRGTGQDTQYF. The DNA for the CDR3 is TGTGCCAGCAGTTTATTGTCGATCCGGGGGACAGGACAAGATACGCAGTATTTT.